This TCR beta chain was captured in a study of spatial heterogeneity in lung cancer. Study at large: Across the raw uncorrected reads, a unique TCR and UMI combination was observed, on average, more than ten times. Findings of the study overall: The study found that expanded intratumoral alpha and beta TCR counts tracked tumor mutation counts.

For this clonotype: What it binds is unknown.

In germline, CDR1 is MNHNS, CDR2 SASEGT. There are 18 residues in the CDR3. V was trimmed by 4 bases and J by 0 bases, leaving 22 bases between them. Stated time point: sample taken at primary tumor resection. TCRdb re-called the 5' RACE reads with MiXCR, one entry per CDR3 protein. The data show fewer than 12,000 distinct CDR3 sequences, with about 13% seen just once and 30% to 40% held by the top ten. This specimen consisted of lung tumor tissue, obtained at surgery. V usage is TRBV6-1 and J usage is TRBJ2-7, with D maybe TRBD1 (5 bases). The receptor's source is a male donor with early-stage non-small cell lung cancer. CDR3: CASSAPPGHPDLSYEQYF. CDR3 coding DNA: TGTGCCAGCAGTGCCCCCCCAGGACATCCAGATCTCTCCTACGAGCAGTACTTC.